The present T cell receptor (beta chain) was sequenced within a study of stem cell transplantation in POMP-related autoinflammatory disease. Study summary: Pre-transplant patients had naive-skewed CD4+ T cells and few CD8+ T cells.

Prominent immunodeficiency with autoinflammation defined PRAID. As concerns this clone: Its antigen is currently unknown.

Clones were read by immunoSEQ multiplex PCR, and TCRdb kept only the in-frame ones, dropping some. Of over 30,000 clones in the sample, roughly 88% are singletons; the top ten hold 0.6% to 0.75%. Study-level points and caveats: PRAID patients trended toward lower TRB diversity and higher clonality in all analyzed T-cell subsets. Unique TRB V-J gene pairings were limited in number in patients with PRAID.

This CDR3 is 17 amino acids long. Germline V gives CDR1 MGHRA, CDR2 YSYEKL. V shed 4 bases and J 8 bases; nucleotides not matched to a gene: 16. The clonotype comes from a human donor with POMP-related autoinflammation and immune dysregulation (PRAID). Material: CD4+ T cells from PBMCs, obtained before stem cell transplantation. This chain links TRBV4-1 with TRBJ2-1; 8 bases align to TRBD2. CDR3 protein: CASSPSGTSKGYDEQFF. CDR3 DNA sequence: TGCGCCAGCAGCCCCTCCGGGACTAGTAAGGGATACGATGAGCAGTTCTTC.